This T cell receptor beta chain stems from a study of cytomegalovirus exposure and HLA in healthy donors. The CDR3 sequence is 15 residues long. Germline loops: CDR1 SGHRS, CDR2 YFSETQ. The J segment lost 4 bases and the V segment lost 6 bases, leaving 10 bases of the junction unmatched. Only a few counts were recorded for this clone. In the PCR, 60 Vbeta and 13 Jbeta primers were used. Profiled with immunoSEQ multiplex PCR; TCRdb holds only in-frame clones, not every one. The sample holds around 250,000 clones, about 80% seen once. Sequenced sample: PBMCs. The chain is built from TRBV5-1 and TRBJ2-1; 7 positions agree with TRBD1. The clonotype comes from a woman aged 55-70 years in good health and CMV-seropositive. The CDR3 DNA reads as TGCGCCAGCACGACCGGGACAGCCGTTTACAATGAGCAGTTCTTC. Its protein is CASTTGTAVYNEQFF.